Here is one TCR beta chain with its context. Clones were sequenced by immunoSEQ multiplex PCR, and TCRdb holds only the in-frame ones, with some missing. This sample has about 2.1 million clones, with roughly 91% found just once. The sample originates from a study of shared clonotypes between healthy human individuals. CDR1 is MNHEY and CDR2 is SMNVEV in the germline V gene (reference sequence). The V gene end was trimmed by 6 bases and the J gene end by 4 bases; junction bases not matched to a gene: 9. There are 15 residues in the CDR3. Naive CD8 cells were CD45RO-negative, positively selected for CCR7, excluding terminally differentiated effector memory CD45RA+ cells.

The clonotype was recovered from a man between 18 and 29 years old in good health. Some clones in this sample may be carry-over from other donors' samples. Sequenced input: naive CD8+ T cells from PBMCs. V gene TRBV27 combines with J gene TRBJ2-1, with TRBD2 matching 7 bases. DNA of the CDR3: TGTGCCAGCAGGCTAAGTGGGCGGGGGTACAATGAGCAGTTCTTC. It yields the protein CASRLSGRGYNEQFF.